The sequence of this TCR beta chain was determined in a study of CD8+CD57+ T cells in acquired aplastic anemia. Across the whole study: Roughly 3 ug was the average amount of DNA from sorted CD4+ and CD8+ cells. Study-wide results and limits: Patients were compared with controls for CD8+ Simpson's diversity, and no significant difference emerged. Approximately 29 was the count of CD8+ CDR3 sequences that patients shared with controls.

This clonotype was observed a handful of times. Its target is not known. Profiles of TCR beta VDJ and CDR3 were generated from a genomic DNA template. MiXCR, applied by TCRdb to the reads, yields one record per CDR3 protein. The table includes under 350,000 distinct CDR3 sequences, around 60% detected once. This CDR3 is 15 amino acids long. With 6 bases removed from V and 0 bases from J, the gap between germline ends came to 9 bases. Per germline, CDR1 MNHEY and CDR2 SVGEGT. This clonotype originated in a human donor with severe aplastic anemia or a healthy control (not recorded which). This sequence joins TRBV6-2 or TRBV6-3 and TRBJ2-6, with no clear D. Specimen: sorted CD4+, CD8+, or CD8+CD57+ T cells (not recorded which) from PBMCs. CDR3 region: CASSERVSGANVLTF. The CDR3 nucleotides read TGTGCCAGCAGCGAAAGGGTCTCTGGGGCCAACGTCCTGACTTTC.